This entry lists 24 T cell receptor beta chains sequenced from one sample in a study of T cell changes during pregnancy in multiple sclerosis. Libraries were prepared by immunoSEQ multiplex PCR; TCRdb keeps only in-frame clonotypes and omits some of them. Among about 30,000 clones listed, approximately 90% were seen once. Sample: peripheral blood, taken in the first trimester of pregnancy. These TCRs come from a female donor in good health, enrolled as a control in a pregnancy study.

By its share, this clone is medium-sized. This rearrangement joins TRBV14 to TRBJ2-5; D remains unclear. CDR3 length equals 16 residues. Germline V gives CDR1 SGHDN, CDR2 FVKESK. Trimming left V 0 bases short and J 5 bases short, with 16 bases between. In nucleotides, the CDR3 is TGTGCCAGCAGCCAAGATTCGTGGGCAGTAGATGAGACCCAGTACTTC. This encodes CASSQDSWAVDETQYF.

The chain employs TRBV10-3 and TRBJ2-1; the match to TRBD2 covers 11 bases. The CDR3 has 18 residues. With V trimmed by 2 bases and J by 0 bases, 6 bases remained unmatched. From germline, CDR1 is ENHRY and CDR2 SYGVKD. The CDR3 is CAISEGTSGSSSYNEQFF. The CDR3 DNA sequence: TGTGCCATCAGTGAGGGGACTAGCGGTTCTAGCTCCTACAATGAGCAGTTCTTC.

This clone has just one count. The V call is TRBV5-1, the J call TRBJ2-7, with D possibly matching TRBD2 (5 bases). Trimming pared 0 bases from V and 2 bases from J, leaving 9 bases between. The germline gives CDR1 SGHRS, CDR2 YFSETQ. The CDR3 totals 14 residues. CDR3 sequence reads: CASSLEAATYEQYF. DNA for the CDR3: TGCGCCAGCAGCTTGGAAGCGGCGACCTACGAGCAGTACTTC.

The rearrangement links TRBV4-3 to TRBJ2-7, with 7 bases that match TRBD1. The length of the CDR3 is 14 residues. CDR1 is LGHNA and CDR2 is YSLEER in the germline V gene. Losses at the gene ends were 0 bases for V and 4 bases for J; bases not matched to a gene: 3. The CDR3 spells CASSQDHRGYEQYF. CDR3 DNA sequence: TGCGCCAGCAGCCAAGATCACAGGGGTTACGAGCAGTACTTC.

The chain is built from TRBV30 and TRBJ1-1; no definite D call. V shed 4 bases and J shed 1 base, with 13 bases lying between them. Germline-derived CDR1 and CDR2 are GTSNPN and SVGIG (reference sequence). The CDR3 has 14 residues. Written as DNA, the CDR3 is TGTGCCTGGATTGGGAGGAACTCGAACACTGAAGCTTTCTTT. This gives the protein CAWIGRNSNTEAFF.

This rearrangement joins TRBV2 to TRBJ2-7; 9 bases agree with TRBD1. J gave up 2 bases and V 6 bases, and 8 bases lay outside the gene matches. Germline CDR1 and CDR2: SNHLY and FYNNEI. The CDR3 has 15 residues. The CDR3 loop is CASRISDRGTYEQYF. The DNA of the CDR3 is TGTGCCAGCAGAATCTCCGACAGGGGGACCTACGAGCAGTACTTC.

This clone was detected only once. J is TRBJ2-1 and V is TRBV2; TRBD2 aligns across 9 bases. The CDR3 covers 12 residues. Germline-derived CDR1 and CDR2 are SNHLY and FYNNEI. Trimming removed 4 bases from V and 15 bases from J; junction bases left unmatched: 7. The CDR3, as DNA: TGTGCCAGCAGTGGTCCTAGCGGGGTGACGTTCTTC. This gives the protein CASSGPSGVTFF.

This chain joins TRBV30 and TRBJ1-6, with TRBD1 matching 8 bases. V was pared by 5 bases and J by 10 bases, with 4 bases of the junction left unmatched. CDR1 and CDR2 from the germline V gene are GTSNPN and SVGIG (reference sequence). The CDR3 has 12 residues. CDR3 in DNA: TGTGCCTGGGAGGACAGGGCGTCACCCCTCCACTTT. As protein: CAWEDRASPLHF.

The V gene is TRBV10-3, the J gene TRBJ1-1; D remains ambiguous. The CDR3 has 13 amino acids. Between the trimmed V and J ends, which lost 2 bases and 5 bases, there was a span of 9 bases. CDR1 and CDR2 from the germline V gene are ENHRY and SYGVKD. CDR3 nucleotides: TGTGCCATCAGTGAGGGGTACGGGACTGAAGCTTTCTTT. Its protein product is CAISEGYGTEAFF.

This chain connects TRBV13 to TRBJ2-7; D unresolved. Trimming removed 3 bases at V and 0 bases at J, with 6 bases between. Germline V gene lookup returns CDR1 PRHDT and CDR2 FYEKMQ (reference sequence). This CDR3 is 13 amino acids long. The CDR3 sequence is CASSLVSSYEQYF. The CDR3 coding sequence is TGTGCCAGCAGCTTGGTCAGCTCCTACGAGCAGTACTTC. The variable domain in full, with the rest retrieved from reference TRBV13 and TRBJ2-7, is AAGVIQSPRHLIKEKRETATLKCYPIPRHDTVYWYQQGPGQDPQFLISFYEKMQSDKGSIPDRFSAQQFSDYHSELNMSSLELGDSALYFCASSLVSSYEQYFGPGTRLTVT.

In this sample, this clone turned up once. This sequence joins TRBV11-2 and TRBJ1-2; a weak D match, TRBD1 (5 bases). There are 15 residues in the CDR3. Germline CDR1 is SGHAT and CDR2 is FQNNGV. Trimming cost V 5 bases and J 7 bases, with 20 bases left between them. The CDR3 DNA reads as TGTGCCAGCAGCCCGCTAGGGTCCAGGGCTGGTGGCTACACCTTC. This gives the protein CASSPLGSRAGGYTF. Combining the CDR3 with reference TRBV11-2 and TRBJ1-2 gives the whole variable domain EAGVAQSPRYKIIEKRQSVAFWCNPISGHATLYWYQQILGQGPKLLIQFQNNGVVDDSQLPKDRFSAERLKGVDSTLKIQPAKLEDSAVYLCASSPLGSRAGGYTFGSGTRLTVV.

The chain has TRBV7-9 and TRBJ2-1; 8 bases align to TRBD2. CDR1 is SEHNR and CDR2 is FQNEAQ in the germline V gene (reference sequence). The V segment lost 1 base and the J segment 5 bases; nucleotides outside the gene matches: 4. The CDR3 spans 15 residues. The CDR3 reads CASSLGVAGHNEQFF. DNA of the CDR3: TGTGCCAGCAGCTTAGGTGTAGCGGGACACAATGAGCAGTTCTTC.

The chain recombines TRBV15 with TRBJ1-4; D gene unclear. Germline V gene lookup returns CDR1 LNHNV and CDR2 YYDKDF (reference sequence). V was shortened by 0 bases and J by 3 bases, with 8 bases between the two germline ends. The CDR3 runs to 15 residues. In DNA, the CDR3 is TGTGCCACCAGCAGAGATGGAGGACCTAATGAAAAACTGTTTTTT. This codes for CATSRDGGPNEKLFF. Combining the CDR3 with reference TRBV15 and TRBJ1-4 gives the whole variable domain DAMVIQNPRYQVTQFGKPVTLSCSQTLNHNVMYWYQQKSSQAPKLLFHYYDKDFNNEADTPDNFQSRRPNTSFCFLDIRSPGLGDTAMYLCATSRDGGPNEKLFFGSGTQLSVL.

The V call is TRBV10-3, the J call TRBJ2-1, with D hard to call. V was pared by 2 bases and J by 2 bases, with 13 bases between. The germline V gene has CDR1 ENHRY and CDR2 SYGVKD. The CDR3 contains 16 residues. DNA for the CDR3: TGTGCCATCAGTGAGAGTCGCGGCAGAACCTACAATGAGCAGTTCTTC. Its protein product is CAISESRGRTYNEQFF.

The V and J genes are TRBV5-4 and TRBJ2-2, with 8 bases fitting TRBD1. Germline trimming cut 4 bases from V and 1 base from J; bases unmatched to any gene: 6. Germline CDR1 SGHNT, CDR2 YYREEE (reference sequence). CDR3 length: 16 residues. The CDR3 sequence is CASSPPGTGNTGELFF. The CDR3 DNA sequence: TGTGCCAGCAGCCCTCCCGGGACAGGGAACACCGGGGAGCTGTTTTTT. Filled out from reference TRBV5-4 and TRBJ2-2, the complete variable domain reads ETGVTQSPTHLIKTRGQQVTLRCSSQSGHNTVSWYQQALGQGPQFIFQYYREEENGRGNFPPRFSGLQFPNYSSELNVNALELDDSALYLCASSPPGTGNTGELFFGEGSRLTVL.

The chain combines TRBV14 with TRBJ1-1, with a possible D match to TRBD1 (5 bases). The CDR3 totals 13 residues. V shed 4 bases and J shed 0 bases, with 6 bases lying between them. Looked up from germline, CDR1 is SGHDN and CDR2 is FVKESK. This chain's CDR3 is CASSRQLNTEAFF. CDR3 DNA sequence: TGTGCCAGCAGCCGACAGTTGAACACTGAAGCTTTCTTT.

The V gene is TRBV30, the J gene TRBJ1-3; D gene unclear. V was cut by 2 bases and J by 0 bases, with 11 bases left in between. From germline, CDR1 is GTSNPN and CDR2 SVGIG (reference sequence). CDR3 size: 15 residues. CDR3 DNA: TGTGCCTGGAGTCCTAGGCGCGGCTCTGGAAACACCATATATTTT. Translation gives CAWSPRRGSGNTIYF. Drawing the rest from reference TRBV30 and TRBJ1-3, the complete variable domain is SQTIHQWPATLVQPVGSPLSLECTVEGTSNPNLYWYRQAAGRGLQLLFYSVGIGQISSEVPQNLSASRPQDRQFILSSKKLLLSDSGFYLCAWSPRRGSGNTIYFGEGSWLTVV.

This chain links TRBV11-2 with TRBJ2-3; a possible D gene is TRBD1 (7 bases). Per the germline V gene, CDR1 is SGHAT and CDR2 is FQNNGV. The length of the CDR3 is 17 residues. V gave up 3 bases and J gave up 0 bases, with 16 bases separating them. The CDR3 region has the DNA TGTGCCAGCAGCTTGGAGGGGGCCTACCCCAGCACAGATACGCAGTATTTT. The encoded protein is CASSLEGAYPSTDTQYF.

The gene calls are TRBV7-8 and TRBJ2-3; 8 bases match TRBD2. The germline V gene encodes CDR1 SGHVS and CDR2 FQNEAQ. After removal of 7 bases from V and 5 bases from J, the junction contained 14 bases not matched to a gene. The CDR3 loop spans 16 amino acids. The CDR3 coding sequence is TGTGCCAGCACCCTAGAGGGCGGGGGGTTAAAAGATACGCAGTATTTT. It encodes CASTLEGGGLKDTQYF.

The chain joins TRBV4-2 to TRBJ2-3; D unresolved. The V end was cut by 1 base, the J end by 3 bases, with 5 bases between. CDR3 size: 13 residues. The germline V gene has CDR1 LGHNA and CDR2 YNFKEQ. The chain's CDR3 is CASSQAFTDTQYF. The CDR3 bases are TGTGCCAGCAGCCAAGCGTTTACAGATACGCAGTATTTT.

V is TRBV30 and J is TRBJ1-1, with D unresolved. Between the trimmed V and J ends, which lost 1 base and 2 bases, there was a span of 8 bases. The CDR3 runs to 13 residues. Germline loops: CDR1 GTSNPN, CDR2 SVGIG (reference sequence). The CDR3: CAWSARINTEAFF. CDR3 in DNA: TGTGCCTGGAGTGCTAGGATAAACACTGAAGCTTTCTTT.

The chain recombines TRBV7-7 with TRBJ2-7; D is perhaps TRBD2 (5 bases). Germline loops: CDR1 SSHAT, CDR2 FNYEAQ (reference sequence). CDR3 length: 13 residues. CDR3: CASATAGGYEQYF. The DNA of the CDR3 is TGTGCTAGCGCCACCGCCGGAGGCTACGAGCAGTACTTC. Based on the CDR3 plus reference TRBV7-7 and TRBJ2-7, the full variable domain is GAGVSQSPRYKVTKRGQDVTLRCDPISSHATLYWYQQALGQGPEFLTYFNYEAQPDKSGLPSDRFSAERPEGSISTLTIQRTEQRDSAMYRCASATAGGYEQYFGPGTRLTVT.

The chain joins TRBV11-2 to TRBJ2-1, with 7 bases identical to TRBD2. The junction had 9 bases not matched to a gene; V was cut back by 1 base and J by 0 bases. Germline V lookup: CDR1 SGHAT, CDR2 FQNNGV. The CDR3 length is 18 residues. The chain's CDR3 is CASSLGNNGGSSYNEQFF. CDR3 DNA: TGTGCCAGCAGCTTAGGTAATAACGGGGGGAGCTCCTACAATGAGCAGTTCTTC. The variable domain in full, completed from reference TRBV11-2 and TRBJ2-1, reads EAGVAQSPRYKIIEKRQSVAFWCNPISGHATLYWYQQILGQGPKLLIQFQNNGVVDDSQLPKDRFSAERLKGVDSTLKIQPAKLEDSAVYLCASSLGNNGGSSYNEQFFGPGTRLTVL.

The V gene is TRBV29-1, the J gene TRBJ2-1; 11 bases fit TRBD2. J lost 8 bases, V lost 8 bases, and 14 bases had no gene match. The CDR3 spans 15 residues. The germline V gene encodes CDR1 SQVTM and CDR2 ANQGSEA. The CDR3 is CSTWGLAGGSYEQFF. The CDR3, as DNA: TGCAGCACCTGGGGTCTAGCGGGAGGTAGTTATGAGCAGTTCTTC.